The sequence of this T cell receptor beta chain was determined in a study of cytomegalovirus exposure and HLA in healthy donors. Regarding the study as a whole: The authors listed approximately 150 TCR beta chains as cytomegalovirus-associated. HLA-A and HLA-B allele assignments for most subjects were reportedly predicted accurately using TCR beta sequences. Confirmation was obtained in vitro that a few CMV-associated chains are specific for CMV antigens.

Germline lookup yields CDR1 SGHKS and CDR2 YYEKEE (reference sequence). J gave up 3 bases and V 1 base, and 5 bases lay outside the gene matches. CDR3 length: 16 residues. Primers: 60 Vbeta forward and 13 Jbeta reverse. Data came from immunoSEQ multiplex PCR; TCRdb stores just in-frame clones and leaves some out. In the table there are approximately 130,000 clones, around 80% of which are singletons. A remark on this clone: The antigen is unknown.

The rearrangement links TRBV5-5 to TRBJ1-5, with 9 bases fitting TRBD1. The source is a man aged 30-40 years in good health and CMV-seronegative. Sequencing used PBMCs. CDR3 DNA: TGTGCCAGCAGCTTGCAACAGGGGGCTATCAATCAGCCCCAGCATTTT. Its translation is CASSLQQGAINQPQHF. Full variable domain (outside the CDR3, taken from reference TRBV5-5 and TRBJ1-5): DAGVTQSPTHLIKTRGQQVTLRCSPISGHKSVSWYQQVLGQGPQFIFQYYEKEERGRGNFPDRFSARQFPNYSSELNVNALLLGDSALYLCASSLQQGAINQPQHFGDGTRLSIL.